Listed here are 18 T cell receptor beta chains from one sample, sequenced in a study of blood T cell repertoires in COVID-19. The table came from immunoSEQ multiplex PCR; TCRdb's copy has only in-frame clones and leaves some out. The repertoire consists of roughly 180,000 clones, with around 83% occurring once and the leading ten covering 3.5% to 4%. Sequenced material: PBMCs or T cells enriched from blood (not recorded which). Receptors originate from a woman aged 45 to 65 in a cohort exposed to, infected with or recovered from COVID-19 (not recorded which).

V usage is TRBV28 and J usage is TRBJ2-1; 8 bases are a match to TRBD2. Per the germline V gene, CDR1 is MDHEN and CDR2 is SYDVKM. V was pared by 6 bases and J by 6 bases, with 22 bases of the junction left unmatched. The CDR3 is 19 amino acids. This CDR3 is CASSPLPREARWNSNEQFF. The CDR3 bases are TGTGCCAGCAGCCCCCTCCCGCGGGAGGCCCGATGGAACTCCAATGAGCAGTTCTTC.

This clone has a handful of counts. The chain links TRBV9 to TRBJ1-4; the D is unclear. Germline V gene lookup returns CDR1 SGDLS and CDR2 YYNGEE. Trimming stripped 0 bases from V and 1 base from J, with 13 bases between. The CDR3 covers 17 residues. Here the CDR3 DNA reads TGTGCCAGCAGCGTAGTCGAGGGTAAGGGAACTAATGAAAAACTGTTTTTT. Amino acids: CASSVVEGKGTNEKLFF.

This clone was seen only once. V gene TRBV19 combines with J gene TRBJ2-4, with 11 bases lining up with TRBD1. The J segment lost 7 bases and the V segment lost 9 bases, leaving 2 bases of the junction unmatched. CDR3 length: 12 residues. The germline V gene has CDR1 LNHDA and CDR2 SQIVND (reference sequence). CDR3 DNA sequence: TGTGCCAGCGGGACAGGGGGGAACATTCAGTACTTC. Translated: CASGTGGNIQYF.

The genes are TRBV5-1 and TRBJ1-6; no definite D call. V was clipped by 5 bases and J by 1 base, with 22 bases between them. The CDR3 loop spans 19 amino acids. Germline V gene data show CDR1 as SGHRS and CDR2 as YFSETQ. CDR3 loop: CASSRIGGAPDSYNSPLHF. Written as DNA, the CDR3 is TGCGCCAGCAGTCGAATAGGAGGAGCTCCCGATTCCTATAATTCACCCCTCCACTTT.

The chain links TRBV6-9 to TRBJ2-1; D gene ambiguous. This CDR3 spans 14 amino acids. Germline values: CDR1 MNHGY, CDR2 SVAAGI. V lost 2 bases and J lost 3, with 8 bases in between. The CDR3 loop reads CASSYEFLYNEQFF. In DNA form, the CDR3 reads TGTGCCAGCAGTTATGAGTTTCTCTACAATGAGCAGTTCTTC.

V and J are TRBV11-1 and TRBJ2-7; D might be TRBD1 (7 bases). This CDR3 comprises 14 residues. Trimming left V 2 bases short and J 3 bases short, with 11 bases between. CDR1 is SGHAT, CDR2 FQDESV, per germline (reference sequence). The CDR3, as DNA: TGTGCCAGCAGCTTACAGGGGGGAATCTACGAGCAGTACTTC. As protein: CASSLQGGIYEQYF.

The V and J genes are TRBV19 and TRBJ1-3; D perhaps matches TRBD1 (5 bases). The CDR3 contains 16 residues. V shed 6 bases and J shed 0 bases, with 15 bases lying between them. Germline loops: CDR1 LNHDA, CDR2 SQIVND (reference sequence). DNA of the CDR3: TGTGCCAGTAGCGTGGGGCCTCGGAGCTCTGGAAACACCATATATTTT. Translating gives CASSVGPRSSGNTIYF. Supplemented by reference TRBV19 and TRBJ1-3, the full variable domain reads DGGITQSPKYLFRKEGQNVTLSCEQNLNHDAMYWYRQDPGQGLRLIYYSQIVNDFQKGDIAEGYSVSREKKESFPLTVTSAQKNPTAFYLCASSVGPRSSGNTIYFGEGSWLTVV.

The rearrangement uses TRBV5-4 and TRBJ2-7; TRBD2 matches at 8 bases. The CDR3 sequence is 16 residues long. Trimming at V came to 4 bases and at J to 3 bases, leaving 12 bases not matched to a gene. Germline lookup yields CDR1 SGHNT and CDR2 YYREEE (reference sequence). CDR3 DNA: TGTGCCAGCAGCCACGGCCAGGGGACTAGACTCTACGAGCAGTACTTC. Translated, it gives CASSHGQGTRLYEQYF.

The chain recombines TRBV5-1 with TRBJ1-3, with 9 nucleotides matching TRBD1. Germline CDR1 reads SGHRS; CDR2 reads YFSETQ. The CDR3 extends over 15 amino acids. The trim removed 4 bases at V and 4 bases at J, leaving 6 bases unmatched. CDR3 nucleotide sequence: TGCGCCAGCAGCCCCGGGACAGGGCAAGGAAACACCATATATTTT. It encodes CASSPGTGQGNTIYF.

The V call is TRBV5-1, the J call TRBJ1-1; possible D gene TRBD1, 5 bases. Per germline, CDR1 SGHRS and CDR2 YFSETQ. The CDR3 spans 14 residues. The V end was cut by 4 bases, the J end by 1 base, with 11 bases between. CDR3 sequence reads: CASSRTGENTEAFF. Here the CDR3 DNA reads TGCGCCAGCAGCCGTACGGGGGAGAACACTGAAGCTTTCTTT.

The V gene is TRBV7-3, the J gene TRBJ1-2; D possibly corresponds to TRBD1 (6 bases). The V and J ends lost 5 bases and 2 bases respectively, with 9 bases between them. The germline CDR1 and CDR2 sequences are SGHTA and FQGTGA. The CDR3 sequence is 13 residues long. This chain's CDR3 is CASSPQGNYGYTF. The DNA of the CDR3 is TGTGCCAGCAGCCCGCAGGGGAACTATGGCTACACCTTC. Variable domain in full (rest from reference TRBV7-3 and TRBJ1-2): GAGVSQTPSNKVTEKGKYVELRCDPISGHTALYWYRQSLGQGPEFLIYFQGTGAADDSGLPNDRFFAVRPEGSVSTLKIQRTERGDSAVYLCASSPQGNYGYTFGSGTRLTVV.

The rearrangement joins TRBV7-8 to TRBJ2-1; 8 nucleotides agree with TRBD2. The CDR3 has 13 residues. The trim removed 6 bases at V and 15 bases at J, leaving 13 bases unmatched. Germline V gives CDR1 SGHVS, CDR2 FQNEAQ. Here the CDR3 reads CASRPLAEVSRFF. CDR3 nucleotide sequence: TGTGCCAGCAGACCACTAGCGGAGGTGAGCAGGTTCTTC.

The chain has TRBV6-4 and TRBJ2-1; D may be TRBD2 (5 bases). CDR1 and CDR2 (germline): MRHNA, SNTAGT. Trimming stripped 8 bases from V and 3 bases from J, with 8 bases between. The CDR3 spans 12 residues. The DNA for the CDR3 is TGTGCCAGCCGAGGGAACTACAATGAGCAGTTCTTC. It translates to CASRGNYNEQFF.

This clone has just one count. The chain uses TRBV10-3 and TRBJ1-2; 7 bases are shared with TRBD1. The CDR3 spans 15 residues. Unmatched junction bases numbered 4, after V lost 3 bases and J lost 0 bases. Germline V gene sequence: CDR1 ENHRY, CDR2 SYGVKD. The CDR3 here is CAISDQGQSNYGYTF. The DNA for the CDR3 is TGTGCCATCAGTGACCAGGGACAGTCTAACTATGGCTACACCTTC.

The chain carries TRBV7-2 and TRBJ2-3; D is undetermined. V dropped 1 base and J dropped 2 bases, with 10 bases sitting between them. The CDR3 length is 15 residues. Germline V gene lookup returns CDR1 SGHTA and CDR2 FQGNSA. In DNA form, the CDR3 reads TGTGCCAGCAGCTTAGTGGTAGAGTACACAGATACGCAGTATTTT. Its translation is CASSLVVEYTDTQYF.

The rearrangement links TRBV27 to TRBJ2-1; 13 bases are a match to TRBD2. V dropped 5 bases and J dropped 6; count of bases not matched to a gene: 7. This CDR3 has 16 residues. Germline CDR1 reads MNHEY; CDR2 reads SMNVEV (reference sequence). The CDR3 spells CASSTSGTSGVNEQFF. In DNA, the CDR3 is TGTGCCAGCAGTACATCCGGGACTAGCGGGGTCAATGAGCAGTTCTTC.

J is TRBJ2-5 and V is TRBV5-1; TRBD1 is a possible D gene (5 bases). Germline loops: CDR1 SGHRS, CDR2 YFSETQ. V lost 4 bases and J lost 5, with 12 bases in between. This CDR3 is built from 13 residues. CDR3 sequence (DNA): TGCGCCAGCAGCGTTACAGGTGGGGAGACCCAGTACTTC. Its protein is CASSVTGGETQYF.

The chain links TRBV2 to TRBJ2-1; D is possibly TRBD1 (6 bases). V lost 6 bases to trimming and J lost 10 bases, with 16 bases between them. This CDR3 contains 13 residues. Looked up from germline, CDR1 is SNHLY and CDR2 is FYNNEI. The CDR3 loop is CASRPGTTYEQFF. Here the CDR3 DNA reads TGTGCCAGCAGGCCAGGGACAACTTACGAGCAGTTCTTC.